This is a list of T cell receptor beta chains from one sample in a study of shared clonotypes between healthy human individuals. Libraries were prepared by immunoSEQ multiplex PCR; TCRdb keeps only in-frame clonotypes and omits some of them. The table records about 1,900,000 clones, approximately 94% of them present only once. The sequenced material came from naive CD8+ T cells sorted from blood. These receptors were obtained from a man younger than 30 in good health. CDR3s include the opening cysteine and the closing phenylalanine or tryptophan.

V	J	CDR3
TRBV6-1	TRBJ1-4	CASSETSIRGDEKLFF
TRBV9	TRBJ2-7	CASSIGQGAPYEQYF
TRBV11-2	TRBJ1-4	CASSPGQETNEKLFF
TRBV5-8	TRBJ1-1	CASRASRPTPEAFF
TRBV11-2	TRBJ2-1	CASSSGVNEQFF
TRBV6-1	TRBJ1-1	CASSEGHPNTEAFF
TRBV19	TRBJ1-5	CASNPGFYSNQPQHF
TRBV15	TRBJ2-3	CATSMVEWDTQYF
TRBV5-4	TRBJ1-1	CASSPPEKMNTEAFF
TRBV29-1	TRBJ1-1	CSVPDRAGVNTEAFF
TRBV30	TRBJ2-2	CAWRMLGELFF
TRBV19	TRBJ2-7	CASSWGNSYEQYF
TRBV30	TRBJ2-5	CAWPRDQPIVETQYF
TRBV2	TRBJ2-3	CASFPSVQTDTQYF
TRBV9	TRBJ2-7	CASSVAHPNF
TRBV6-5	TRBJ2-3	CASSYGGSSTDTQYF
TRBV7-9	TRBJ1-2	CASSAWGLYGYTF
TRBV29-1	TRBJ2-3	CSVEDRRTDTQYF
TRBV10-3	TRBJ2-7	CAISAGDSPYEQYF
TRBV10-2	TRBJ2-3	CASRDRGMDTQYF
TRBV6-1	TRBJ1-3	CASSGYKAPSSGNTIYF
TRBV5-4	TRBJ1-2	CASSLDGQGSIYGYTF
TRBV10-3	TRBJ1-3	CAIKDHSGNTIYF
TRBV9	TRBJ1-3	CASSALNENTIYF
TRBV19	TRBJ2-7	CASSIDLETGASYEQYF
TRBV11-2	TRBJ2-2	CASSQRLAENTGELFF
TRBV13	TRBJ2-2	CASSLSNTGELFF
TRBV10-3	TRBJ2-7	CATERDSSYEQYF
TRBV5-6	TRBJ2-7	CASSLVGQNYEQYF
TRBV5-4	TRBJ2-2	CASSYGLAGNTGELFF
TRBV11-2	TRBJ1-1	CASSVDGTGGATEAFF
TRBV4-1	TRBJ2-7	CASSPREGGPYEQYF
TRBV5-4	TRBJ2-5	CASSLGVAGARETQYF
TRBV4-1	TRBJ1-3	CASSPGRGNTIYF
TRBV2	TRBJ2-1	CASRRTSNHDEQFF
TRBV5-1	TRBJ2-7	CASSLGLSGGTRYEQYF
TRBV13	TRBJ1-2	CASSPPNLGYGYTF
TRBV6-5	TRBJ2-7	CASSYLAEAYEQYF
TRBV11-2	TRBJ2-7	CASSLAGTYEQYF
TRBV6-5	TRBJ2-1	CASSYSRLAQNEQFF
TRBV6-5	TRBJ1-1	CASTDRVNTEAFF
TRBV11-2	TRBJ2-7	CASSLLVLYEQYF
TRBV6-6	TRBJ2-5	CASSYPEGETQYF
TRBV5-1	TRBJ2-1	CASSSMDVYNEQFF
TRBV11-2	TRBJ2-1	CASSFLAGAWDEQFF